These 2 T cell receptor beta chains were all obtained from the same sample, sequenced in a study of Ad26.COV2.S vaccination and SARS-CoV-2 variants. Treatment described: roughly 19 received Ad26.COV2.S at low or high dose, single or two shots; 5 received placebo; per-sample allocation not given. Day 63 after the first injection of vaccine or placebo was the sampling time. The table came from immunoSEQ multiplex PCR; TCRdb's copy has only in-frame clones and leaves some out. The sample holds about 680,000 clones; more than 70% are singletons and the top ten take over 1.3%. Source: peripheral blood, taken in a trial of Ad26.COV2.S vaccine versus placebo. The receptors originated from a person aged 18-65 years who received the Ad26.COV2.S COVID-19 vaccine or a placebo.

The gene calls are TRBV4-3 and TRBJ1-2; D is undetermined. The ends were cut back, 0 bases at V and 7 bases at J, with 12 bases in the middle. Germline V gene sequence: CDR1 LGHNA, CDR2 YSLEER. The CDR3 loop spans 14 amino acids. DNA for the CDR3: TGCGCCAGCAGCCAAGATGGCCGGGTTGCTGGCTACACCTTC. Encoded protein: CASSQDGRVAGYTF.

The rearrangement joins TRBV10-3 to TRBJ2-5, with a tentative D call TRBD1 (6 bases). Germline assignment: CDR1 ENHRY and CDR2 SYGVKD. This CDR3 is built from 13 residues. The ends were cut back, 7 bases at V and 1 base at J, with 10 bases in the middle. For the CDR3, the DNA is TGTGCCATCACCCGGGACACCCAAGAGACCCAGTACTTC. This sequence encodes CAITRDTQETQYF.